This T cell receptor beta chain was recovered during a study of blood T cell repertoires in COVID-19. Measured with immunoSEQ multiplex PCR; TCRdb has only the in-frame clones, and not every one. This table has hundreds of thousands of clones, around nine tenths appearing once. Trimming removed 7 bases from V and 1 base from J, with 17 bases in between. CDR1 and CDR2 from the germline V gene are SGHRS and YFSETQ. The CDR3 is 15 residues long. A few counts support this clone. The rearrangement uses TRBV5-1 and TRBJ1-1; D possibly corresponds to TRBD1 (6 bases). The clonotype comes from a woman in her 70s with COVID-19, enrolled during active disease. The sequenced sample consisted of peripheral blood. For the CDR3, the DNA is TGCGCCAGCCGGCCTCCCGGGACACCGAACACTGAAGCTTTCTTT. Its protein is CASRPPGTPNTEAFF.